These 29 T cell receptor beta chains were all obtained from the same sample, sequenced in a study of blood T cell repertoires in COVID-19. Sequencing was performed with immunoSEQ multiplex PCR; in TCRdb, only in-frame clones are kept and a portion is missing. The sample has 350,000 to 450,000 clones, approximately 90% seen once. The sequenced sample consisted of PBMCs or T cells enriched from blood (not recorded which). All receptors come from a woman aged 40 to 50 who had been exposed to COVID-19.

This chain uses TRBV14 with TRBJ1-6; 7 bases map to TRBD1. V lost 6 bases, J lost 5 bases, and 7 bases stayed unmatched. CDR1 SGHDN and CDR2 FVKESK come from the germline V gene. This CDR3 is built from 15 residues. CDR3 in DNA: TGTGCCAGCAGGACTCCGGGACAGCATAATTCACCCCTCCACTTT. It translates to CASRTPGQHNSPLHF.

The V and J genes are TRBV7-3 and TRBJ2-3; 8 nucleotides match TRBD2. The germline V gene has CDR1 SGHTA and CDR2 FQGTGA. This CDR3 region has 16 residues. The J segment lost 5 bases and the V segment lost 3 bases, leaving 10 bases of the junction unmatched. The DNA for the CDR3 is TGTGCCAGCAGCTTGAACCCCGGGACTAGAATAGATACGCAGTATTTT. Translation: CASSLNPGTRIDTQYF.

The V call is TRBV6-2 or TRBV6-3, the J call TRBJ2-7; tentative D call: TRBD2 (5 bases). CDR1 MNHEY and CDR2 SVGEGT come from the germline V gene. V shed 4 bases and J shed 0 bases, with 16 bases lying between them. The CDR3 runs 16 residues. This chain's CDR3 is CASSFPERDTSYEQYF. The CDR3 coding sequence is TGTGCCAGCAGTTTCCCAGAGAGGGATACCTCCTACGAGCAGTACTTC.

This chain joins TRBV29-1 and TRBJ2-1; 11 positions agree with TRBD2. CDR1 and CDR2 from the germline V gene are SQVTM and ANQGSEA. V lost 1 base, J lost 4 bases, and 3 bases stayed unmatched. The CDR3 length is 15 residues. CDR3 amino acids: CSVEVLAGGYNEQFF. CDR3 in DNA: TGCAGCGTTGAAGTTTTAGCGGGAGGGTACAATGAGCAGTTCTTC.

The chain employs TRBV19 and TRBJ2-7; TRBD1 aligns across 9 bases. The CDR3 totals 15 residues. CDR1 LNHDA and CDR2 SQIVND come from the germline V gene (reference sequence). Trimming cost V 4 bases and J 1 base; bases outside gene matches: 5. The CDR3 reads CASSRGTGPSYEQYF. CDR3 nucleotides: TGTGCCAGTAGTAGGGGGACAGGGCCTTCCTACGAGCAGTACTTC.

In nucleotides, the CDR3 is TGTGCCAGCAGCTTAGCGGGACAGGGGAGCGAGCAGTACTTC. It yields the protein CASSLAGQGSEQYF. V gene TRBV7-3 combines with J gene TRBJ2-7, with 10 bases that match TRBD1. With V trimmed by 2 bases and J by 6 bases, 4 bases remained unmatched. Germline lookup yields CDR1 SGHTA and CDR2 FQGTGA. The CDR3 runs to 14 residues.

V gene TRBV30 combines with J gene TRBJ2-1; D is perhaps TRBD1 (6 bases). V dropped 4 bases and J dropped 6 bases, with 13 bases sitting between them. The CDR3 is 13 amino acids. Germline lookup yields CDR1 GTSNPN and CDR2 SVGIG (reference sequence). CDR3 sequence: CAWMRAGANEQFF. CDR3 nucleotides: TGTGCCTGGATGAGAGCAGGGGCCAATGAGCAGTTCTTC.

The chain recombines TRBV3-1 (or the pseudogene TRBV3-2) with TRBJ1-2; possible D gene TRBD1, 6 bases. V was clipped by 2 bases and J by 7 bases, with 26 bases between them. Germline CDR1 reads LGHDT; CDR2 reads YNNKEL (reference sequence). The CDR3 is 18 residues long. CDR3 DNA sequence: TGTGCCAGCAGCCAACCGAGAGAAAGGACAGCCCCAAACGGTGGCTACACCTTC. Protein sequence: CASSQPRERTAPNGGYTF.

This chain connects TRBV14 to TRBJ1-4; no reliable D call. There are 12 residues in the CDR3. Germline V lookup: CDR1 SGHDN, CDR2 FVKESK. V was shortened by 4 bases and J by 8 bases, with 8 bases between the two germline ends. The CDR3 DNA follows: TGTGCCAGCAGCCCATCAGCGGAAAAACTGTTTTTT. This translates into CASSPSAEKLFF. Based on the CDR3 plus reference TRBV14 and TRBJ1-4, the full variable domain is EAGVTQFPSHSVIEKGQTVTLRCDPISGHDNLYWYRRVMGKEIKFLLHFVKESKQDESGMPNNRFLAERTGGTYSTLKVQPAELEDSGVYFCASSPSAEKLFFGSGTQLSVL.

The chain recombines TRBV10-2 with TRBJ2-3; the D gene is possibly TRBD2 (5 bases). The CDR3 totals 15 residues. Germline V gene sequence: CDR1 WSHSY, CDR2 SAAADI. Deletions cut 2 bases from V and 2 bases from J, with 11 bases between. DNA for the CDR3: TGCGCCAGCAGTGAGCCTGGACTTTTCACAGATACGCAGTATTTT. It specifies CASSEPGLFTDTQYF.

The rearrangement joins TRBV5-8 to TRBJ1-3; no definite D call. Trimming took off 5 bases at V and 1 base at J, with 10 bases between the two ends. Looked up from germline, CDR1 is SGHTS and CDR2 is YDEGEE. The CDR3 runs 14 residues. CDR3 amino acids: CASRPRGSGNTIYF. The CDR3 DNA reads as TGTGCCAGCAGGCCGCGGGGTTCTGGAAACACCATATATTTT.

This chain uses TRBV29-1 with TRBJ1-2, with unresolved D. The CDR3 totals 13 residues. From germline, CDR1 is SQVTM and CDR2 ANQGSEA. CDR3 DNA: TGCAAGGTGCCAAGCCCCTCGGGCTATGGCTACACCTTC. Translated, it gives CKVPSPSGYGYTF.

V is TRBV5-1 and J is TRBJ1-1, with 10 positions matching TRBD1. J gave up 6 bases and V 4 bases, and 12 bases lay outside the gene matches. The germline V gene encodes CDR1 SGHRS and CDR2 YFSETQ. The CDR3 extends over 16 amino acids. Here the CDR3 reads CASSGGTADRGSEAFF. CDR3 nucleotide sequence: TGCGCCAGCAGCGGTGGTACCGCGGACAGGGGGTCTGAAGCTTTCTTT.

This clone was seen a single time. V gene TRBV25-1 combines with J gene TRBJ2-5, with 9 bases identical to TRBD1. J gave up 4 bases and V 4 bases, and 7 bases lay outside the gene matches. Germline lookup yields CDR1 MGHDK and CDR2 SYGVNS. This CDR3 has 15 amino acids. CDR3: CASSGPGQGAETQYF. CDR3 sequence (DNA): TGTGCCAGCAGTGGGCCGGGACAGGGTGCAGAGACCCAGTACTTC. Combining the CDR3 with reference TRBV25-1 and TRBJ2-5 gives the whole variable domain EADIYQTPRYLVIGTGKKITLECSQTMGHDKMYWYQQDPGMELHLIHYSYGVNSTEKGDLSSESTVSRIRTEHFPLTLESARPSHTSQYLCASSGPGQGAETQYFGPGTRLLVL.

The chain links TRBV7-2 to TRBJ2-7; 12 bases are shared with TRBD2. V gave up 1 base and J gave up 3 bases; unmatched junction bases: 7. CDR3 length: 17 residues. The V gene's germline CDR1 is SGHTA and CDR2 FQGNSA. The CDR3 DNA reads TGTGCCAGCAGCTTAGTTACTAGCGGGAGGCCCTTCTACGAGCAGTACTTC. Translating gives CASSLVTSGRPFYEQYF.

The gene calls are TRBV5-6 and TRBJ1-2, with 10 bases matching TRBD1. Germline V gives CDR1 SGHDT, CDR2 YYEEEE. V dropped 4 bases and J dropped 8; count of bases not matched to a gene: 8. The length of the CDR3 is 14 residues. CDR3 DNA: TGTGCCAGCAGCCCCGGGACAGGGGCGGGCGGCTACACCTTC. Protein: CASSPGTGAGGYTF.

V is TRBV27 and J is TRBJ1-1, with D perhaps matching TRBD1 (5 bases). The CDR3 sequence is 13 residues long. The germline V gene encodes CDR1 MNHEY and CDR2 SMNVEV (reference sequence). The germline V and J ends were trimmed by 8 bases and 1 base, with 11 bases remaining between them. The CDR3 is CASCVRGNTEAFF. The CDR3 coding sequence is TGTGCCAGCTGCGTAAGGGGGAACACTGAAGCTTTCTTT.

The genes are TRBV5-5 and TRBJ2-1; no reliable D call. The CDR3 is 13 amino acids. Germline values: CDR1 SGHKS, CDR2 YYEKEE (reference sequence). Between the trimmed V and J ends, which lost 0 bases and 9 bases, there was a span of 10 bases. As DNA, the CDR3 is TGTGCCAGCAGCTTGGTGTGGCCTGGTGAGCAGTTCTTC. Translation: CASSLVWPGEQFF.

The CDR3 DNA follows: TGTGCCAGCAGCTCCGTTGAAGCCACCTCGACCTACGAGCAGTACTTC. This translates into CASSSVEATSTYEQYF. The chain joins TRBV7-9 to TRBJ2-7, with D uncertain. Germline V gene lookup returns CDR1 SEHNR and CDR2 FQNEAQ (reference sequence). The CDR3 extends over 16 amino acids. Deletions cut 4 bases from V and 2 bases from J, with 18 bases between. The full variable domain, in which reference TRBV7-9 and TRBJ2-7 provide the parts outside the CDR3, is DTGVSQNPRHKITKRGQNVTFRCDPISEHNRLYWYRQTLGQGPEFLTYFQNEAQLEKSRLLSDRFSAERPKGSFSTLEIQRTEQGDSAMYLCASSSVEATSTYEQYFGPGTRLTVT.

This chain joins TRBV7-8 and TRBJ2-2; D possibly corresponds to TRBD1 (6 bases). The CDR3 has 20 residues. Trimming cost V 5 bases and J 2 bases, with 27 bases left between them. The V gene's germline CDR1 is SGHVS and CDR2 FQNEAQ. DNA for the CDR3: TGTGCCAGCAGCGGACGGACAGACTCTCGGAGCTATACTAACACCGGGGAGCTGTTTTTT. It codes for CASSGRTDSRSYTNTGELFF. The whole variable domain, remainder taken from reference TRBV7-8 and TRBJ2-2, is GAGVSQSPRYKVAKRGQDVALRCDPISGHVSLFWYQQALGQGPEFLTYFQNEAQLDKSGLPSDRFFAERPEGSVSTLKIQRTQQEDSAVYLCASSGRTDSRSYTNTGELFFGEGSRLTVL.

The CDR3 nucleotides are TGTGCCAGCAGCTTAGATCGACAAAACACTGAAGCTTTCTTT. Protein: CASSLDRQNTEAFF. The chain carries TRBV11-2 and TRBJ1-1; D unresolved. Trimming shortened V by 0 bases and J by 2 bases, and 7 bases separated the two germline ends. This CDR3 has 14 amino acids. Germline V gene sequence: CDR1 SGHAT, CDR2 FQNNGV.

About this clone: The sample contains more than one DNA sequence encoding this CDR3. The chain employs TRBV18 and TRBJ1-2, with 7 bases aligning to TRBD1. CDR3 length equals 13 residues. Germline V gene lookup returns CDR1 KGHSH and CDR2 LQKENI. V shed 2 bases and J 8 bases; nucleotides not matched to a gene: 5. CDR3 residues: CASSPKTGTGYTF. The CDR3 coding sequence is TGTGCCAGCTCACCAAAGACAGGGACCGGCTACACCTTC.

The CDR3 protein is CASSTDRPGGNQPQHF. As DNA, the CDR3 is TGTGCCAGTAGTACGGACAGGCCGGGAGGCAATCAGCCCCAGCATTTT. The rearrangement joins TRBV19 to TRBJ1-5, with 7 nucleotides matching TRBD1. Germline-derived CDR1 and CDR2 are LNHDA and SQIVND (reference sequence). V was pared by 4 bases and J by 2 bases, with 8 bases of the junction left unmatched. The length of the CDR3 is 16 residues.

The rearrangement joins TRBV14 to TRBJ1-1; TRBD1 agrees at 8 bases. After removal of 2 bases from V and 10 bases from J, the junction contained 12 bases not matched to a gene. CDR3 length: 15 residues. CDR1 SGHDN and CDR2 FVKESK come from the germline V gene. CDR3 protein: CASSQLQGDLRGAFF. As DNA, the CDR3 is TGTGCCAGCAGCCAATTACAGGGGGATTTACGTGGAGCTTTCTTT.

The rearrangement links TRBV9 to TRBJ2-1; D possibly corresponds to TRBD1 (6 bases). Germline V lookup: CDR1 SGDLS, CDR2 YYNGEE. The length of the CDR3 is 15 residues. Trimming pared 3 bases from V and 4 bases from J, leaving 14 bases between. The DNA for the CDR3 is TGTGCCAGCAGCGGGGACACGCTACTTTACAATGAGCAGTTCTTC. Its protein product is CASSGDTLLYNEQFF.

The gene calls are TRBV5-4 and TRBJ1-3; D is undetermined. The CDR3 runs 14 residues. Germline V gene data show CDR1 as SGHNT and CDR2 as YYREEE (reference sequence). V dropped 3 bases and J dropped 2 bases, with 9 bases sitting between them. CDR3 protein: CASSSPSPGNTIYF. CDR3 coding DNA: TGTGCCAGCAGCTCCCCCTCTCCTGGAAACACCATATATTTT.

The V call is TRBV19, the J call TRBJ1-2; D remains ambiguous. Looked up from germline, CDR1 is LNHDA and CDR2 is SQIVND (reference sequence). This CDR3 contains 15 residues. Trimming stripped 3 bases from V and 2 bases from J, with 13 bases between. The CDR3 DNA sequence: TGTGCCAGTAGTATGCTCGAACCCAGGAACTATGGCTACACCTTC. Its protein is CASSMLEPRNYGYTF.

Details on this clone: The same CDR3 also results from other DNA sequences found in this sample. The rearrangement uses TRBV27 and TRBJ2-1; 9 positions agree with TRBD1. Germline CDR1 reads MNHEY; CDR2 reads SMNVEV (reference sequence). The CDR3 consists of 16 residues. With 4 bases clipped from V and 2 bases from J, the junction kept 6 bases outside the gene matches. The CDR3 loop is CASSSLGQGPYNEQFF. Written as DNA, the CDR3 is TGTGCCAGCAGTTCCCTGGGACAGGGTCCCTACAATGAGCAGTTCTTC.

The chain has TRBV19 and TRBJ2-5; tentatively, D is TRBD1 (5 bases). Trimming took off 6 bases at V and 2 bases at J, with 16 bases between the two ends. Germline V gives CDR1 LNHDA, CDR2 SQIVND (reference sequence). CDR3 size: 15 residues. The CDR3 protein is CASRGRGSIQETQYF. As DNA, the CDR3 is TGTGCCAGTAGAGGAAGGGGAAGTATTCAAGAGACCCAGTACTTC. Complete variable domain (other parts from reference TRBV19 and TRBJ2-5): DGGITQSPKYLFRKEGQNVTLSCEQNLNHDAMYWYRQDPGQGLRLIYYSQIVNDFQKGDIAEGYSVSREKKESFPLTVTSAQKNPTAFYLCASRGRGSIQETQYFGPGTRLLVL.